These T cell receptor beta chains were read from a single sample in a study of T cells in Graves' hyperthyroidism and ophthalmopathy. Via MiXCR, TCRdb re-called the multiplex PCR reads, giving one row per CDR3 protein. Here the sample spans about 680,000 distinct CDR3 sequences, around a third being singletons. The sequenced sample was blood. These receptors were taken from a woman aged 40-49 years with Graves' hyperthyroidism. Each CDR3 is given with its conserved first and last residue. The order of the fields is D gene, V gene, clone size, J gene, CDR3 DNA, CDR3 protein. The D gene is left open where the match is weak. The size entry is marked missing in some rows and otherwise reads once, few, many or a size class.

d_gene: -; v_gene: TRBV7-2; abundance: -; j_gene: TRBJ2-7; CDR3nt: TGTGCCAGCAGCTTTTCTAGGTACGAATCCGAGCAGTACTTC; CDR3aa: CASSFSRYESEQYF
d_gene: -; v_gene: TRBV6-5; abundance: -; j_gene: TRBJ1-2; CDR3nt: TGTGCCAGCAGTGAATGGGACAATTTAAACTATGGCTACACCTTC; CDR3aa: CASSEWDNLNYGYTF
d_gene: -; v_gene: TRBV7-6; abundance: -; j_gene: TRBJ2-7; CDR3nt: TGTGCCAGCAGCTTAGCCGGTGGTGGGACTGAAGCTTACGAGCAGTACTTC; CDR3aa: CASSLAGGGTEAYEQYF
d_gene: TRBD2; v_gene: TRBV20-1; abundance: -; j_gene: TRBJ2-7; CDR3nt: TGCAGTGCTAGGTCAGCGGGAGGCTCCTACGAGCAGTACTTC; CDR3aa: CSARSAGGSYEQYF
d_gene: -; v_gene: TRBV7-9; abundance: few; j_gene: TRBJ2-5; CDR3nt: TGTGCCAGCAGCGAACCCCTGGGTATACCGGGAAGGGAGACCCAGTACTTC; CDR3aa: CASSEPLGIPGRETQYF
d_gene: -; v_gene: TRBV7-2; abundance: many; j_gene: TRBJ2-7; CDR3nt: TGTGCCAGCAGCTTTTTCGGACAACCGTACGAGCAGTACTTC; CDR3aa: CASSFFGQPYEQYF
d_gene: -; v_gene: TRBV10-3; abundance: many; j_gene: TRBJ2-5; CDR3nt: TGTGCCATCAGTGAGGGGAAGGTGGCGGGCGAGACCCAGTACTTC; CDR3aa: CAISEGKVAGETQYF
d_gene: -; v_gene: TRBV7-2; abundance: -; j_gene: TRBJ1-6; CDR3nt: TGTGCCAGCAGCTTAGATCAAGTACGCCCGGGCAGTAATTCACCCCTCCACTTT; CDR3aa: CASSLDQVRPGSNSPLHF
d_gene: TRBD2; v_gene: TRBV24-1; abundance: -; j_gene: TRBJ2-1; CDR3nt: TGTGCCACCAGCACCCCGAGCGGGGGATACAATGAGCAGTTCTTC; CDR3aa: CATSTPSGGYNEQFF
d_gene: -; v_gene: TRBV10-3; abundance: many; j_gene: TRBJ1-1; CDR3nt: TGTGCCATCAGTGGGGAGAACACTGAAGCTTTCTTT; CDR3aa: CAISGENTEAFF
d_gene: TRBD1; v_gene: TRBV20-1; abundance: many; j_gene: TRBJ1-6; CDR3nt: TGCAGTGCTAGATCCCAGGGGGCGTTGGGGTCACCCCTCCACTTT; CDR3aa: CSARSQGALGSPLHF
d_gene: -; v_gene: TRBV7-9; abundance: many; j_gene: TRBJ2-7; CDR3nt: TGTGCCAGCAGCTCGGGGCCCGTCCAGGGATCCTACGAGCAGTACTTC; CDR3aa: CASSSGPVQGSYEQYF
d_gene: TRBD1; v_gene: TRBV7-2; abundance: many; j_gene: TRBJ2-5; CDR3nt: TGTGCCAGCACCCGGGGGACAGGAGGACAAGAGACCCAGTACTTC; CDR3aa: CASTRGTGGQETQYF
d_gene: TRBD1; v_gene: TRBV12-3/TRBV12-4; abundance: -; j_gene: TRBJ1-6; CDR3nt: TGTGCCAGCAGTCCCCAGGGGGCGAATTCACCCCTCCACTTT; CDR3aa: CASSPQGANSPLHF